Listed below are T cell receptor beta chains from one sample, sequenced in a study of T cells in Graves' hyperthyroidism and ophthalmopathy. TCRdb analysed the multiplex PCR reads with MiXCR anew, one entry per CDR3 protein. In the table there are 340,000 or so distinct CDR3 sequences, under 25% of which are singletons. Sample: blood. The receptor source for this set is a woman between 45 and 60 years old with Graves' hyperthyroidism. The CDR3 runs from the conserved cysteine through the conserved F or W. Each record gives: clone size, V gene, J gene, D gene, CDR3 protein, CDR3 DNA. The D gene is left open where the match is weak. A clone size is listed for some rows: how often the clone was seen (once, few, many), or a class if it is expanded.

size: many
V: TRBV24-1
J: TRBJ2-7
D: .
CDR3: CATSDPPGDEQYF
DNA: TGTGCCACCAGTGATCCCCCTGGTGACGAGCAGTACTTC

size: many
V: TRBV30
J: TRBJ2-1
D: TRBD2
CDR3: CASSRGGREFF
DNA: TGTGCCTCCTCCCGGGGCGGGAGGGAGTTCTTC

size: many
V: TRBV30
J: TRBJ1-1
D: .
CDR3: CAWTPMNTEAFF
DNA: TGTGCCTGGACCCCAATGAACACTGAAGCTTTCTTT

size: few
V: TRBV6-1
J: TRBJ2-3
D: .
CDR3: CASSRSGVSTDTQYF
DNA: TGTGCCAGCAGTCGTAGCGGAGTTAGCACAGATACGCAGTATTTT

size: many
V: TRBV7-2
J: TRBJ2-7
D: .
CDR3: CASSYNGGPSYEQYF
DNA: TGTGCCAGCAGCTACAATGGCGGCCCCTCCTACGAGCAGTACTTC

size: many
V: TRBV20-1
J: TRBJ2-3
D: .
CDR3: CSAQGGGGRTDTQYF
DNA: TGCAGTGCCCAAGGGGGGGGGGGTCGCACAGATACGCAGTATTTT

size: many
V: TRBV7-8
J: TRBJ1-2
D: .
CDR3: CASSLVGGHYGYTF
DNA: TGTGCCAGCAGCTTAGTGGGCGGCCACTATGGCTACACCTTC

size: many
V: TRBV12-3/TRBV12-4
J: TRBJ2-1
D: TRBD2
CDR3: CASSRQGSGLAGYNEQFF
DNA: TGTGCCAGCAGCCGACAGGGGTCAGGACTAGCGGGGTACAATGAGCAGTTCTTC

size: .
V: TRBV28
J: TRBJ2-1
D: TRBD2
CDR3: CASTRAGGPEEQFF
DNA: TGTGCCAGCACGAGAGCGGGAGGGCCGGAGGAGCAGTTCTTC

size: few
V: TRBV5-6
J: TRBJ1-1
D: TRBD1
CDR3: CASSWEGRQGSTEAIF
DNA: TGTGCCAGCAGCTGGGAGGGAAGACAGGGAAGCACTGAAGCTATCTTT

size: many
V: TRBV20-1
J: TRBJ2-7
D: .
CDR3: CSASLLAEEQYF
DNA: TGCAGTGCTAGCCTACTAGCTGAAGAGCAGTACTTC

size: .
V: TRBV5-4
J: TRBJ1-2
D: TRBD1
CDR3: CASSIRGLGQGGLGGYTF
DNA: TGTGCCAGCAGCATTCGGGGACTCGGACAGGGCGGATTGGGGGGCTACACCTTC

size: .
V: TRBV28
J: TRBJ1-1
D: TRBD1
CDR3: CASSSGGLVHTEAFF
DNA: TGTGCCAGCAGTTCAGGGGGGCTAGTTCACACTGAAGCTTTCTTT

size: many
V: TRBV13
J: TRBJ2-7
D: TRBD1
CDR3: CASSLGPPGQTYEQYF
DNA: TGTGCCAGCAGCTTAGGCCCACCGGGACAGACCTACGAGCAGTACTTC

size: many
V: TRBV14
J: TRBJ2-1
D: TRBD2
CDR3: CASSQDSGLAGEDFWNEQFF
DNA: TGTGCCAGCAGCCAAGACTCTGGACTAGCGGGAGAGGATTTTTGGAATGAGCAGTTCTTC

size: .
V: TRBV6-5
J: TRBJ1-4
D: .
CDR3: CASSYSGLTNEKLFF
DNA: TGTGCCAGCAGTTACTCGGGGTTAACTAATGAAAAACTGTTTTTT

size: .
V: TRBV2
J: TRBJ1-1
D: .
CDR3: CASSTIYPLPNTEAFF
DNA: TGTGCCAGCAGTACCATCTATCCCTTGCCGAACACTGAAGCTTTCTTT

size: few
V: TRBV12-3/TRBV12-4
J: TRBJ2-2
D: .
CDR3: CASSLLTGELFF
DNA: TGTGCCAGCAGTTTATTGACCGGGGAGCTGTTTTTT

size: many
V: TRBV12-3/TRBV12-4
J: TRBJ1-1
D: TRBD1
CDR3: CASRHDRVLAEAFF
DNA: TGTGCCAGCAGGCACGACAGGGTTCTAGCTGAAGCTTTCTTT

size: many
V: TRBV5-5
J: TRBJ2-1
D: .
CDR3: CASSSYSDNEQFF
DNA: TGTGCCAGCAGCTCTTACAGTGACAATGAGCAGTTCTTC

size: once
V: TRBV6-2/TRBV6-3
J: TRBJ2-1
D: TRBD1
CDR3: CASNRAGTGSNEQFF
DNA: TGTGCCAGCAACCGTGCCGGGACAGGTTCCAATGAGCAGTTCTTC

size: many
V: TRBV3-1
J: TRBJ2-1
D: .
CDR3: CASSQDGGRNEQFF
DNA: TGTGCCAGCAGCCAAGACGGGGGCCGTAATGAGCAGTTCTTC

size: many
V: TRBV7-8
J: TRBJ2-7
D: .
CDR3: CASSPLTGLHEQYF
DNA: TGTGCCAGCAGCCCACTGACAGGTCTCCACGAGCAGTACTTC

size: .
V: TRBV9
J: TRBJ1-3
D: .
CDR3: CASSPGHTSGNTIYF
DNA: TGTGCCAGCAGCCCAGGACATACCTCTGGAAACACCATATATTTT